The clone carrying this T cell receptor (beta chain) showed up many times. This entry belongs to a study of identical twins. Each CDR3 protein is one row after TCRdb ran MiXCR on the 5' RACE reads. The sample lists 1.5 million to 2 million distinct CDR3 sequences, under 35% occurring once. The sequenced sample consisted of cord blood. This receptor was obtained from a newborn girl in good health.

In DNA form, the CDR3 reads TGTGCCAGCAGTTTAGACCGGACAGCCTACGAGCAGTACTTC. It yields the protein CASSLDRTAYEQYF. This chain connects TRBV12-3 or TRBV12-4 to TRBJ2-7, with D perhaps TRBD1 (6 bases). Trimming shortened V by 1 base and J by 2 bases, and 9 bases separated the two germline ends. The CDR3 consists of 14 residues.